What follows describes a single T cell receptor (beta chain). As yet, its antigen is unknown. TCRdb derives one entry per CDR3 protein from the 5' RACE reads, leaving out DNA. The sample table sets out under 150,000 distinct CDR3 sequences. The data stem from a study of monozygotic twins with inflammatory bowel disease. Study-wide findings and caveats: Patients with IBD had less TCRbeta diversity (inverse Simpson) than their healthy co-twins.

CDR1 and CDR2 from the germline V gene are MNHNS and SASEGT. The CDR3 sequence is 18 residues long. J is TRBJ1-5 and V is TRBV6-1; checking the TCRdb D call of TRBD1 is not possible without DNA. This TCR came from a human donor with ulcerative colitis or Crohn's disease, or a healthy co-twin of an affected twin (not recorded which). Material: blood. CDR3 residues: CASSPRPGAANSNQPQHF.